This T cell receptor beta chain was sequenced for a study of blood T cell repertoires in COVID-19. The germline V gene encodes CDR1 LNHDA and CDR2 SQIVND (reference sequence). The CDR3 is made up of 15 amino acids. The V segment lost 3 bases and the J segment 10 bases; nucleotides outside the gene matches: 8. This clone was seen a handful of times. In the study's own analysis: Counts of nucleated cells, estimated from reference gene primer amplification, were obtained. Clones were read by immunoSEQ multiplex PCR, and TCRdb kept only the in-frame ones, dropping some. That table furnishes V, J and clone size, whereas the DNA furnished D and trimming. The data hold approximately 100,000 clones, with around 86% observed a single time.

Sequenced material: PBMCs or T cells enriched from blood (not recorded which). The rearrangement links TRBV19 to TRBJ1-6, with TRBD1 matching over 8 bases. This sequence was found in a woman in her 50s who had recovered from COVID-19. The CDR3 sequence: CASSMKGRGQSPLHF. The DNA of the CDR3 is TGTGCCAGTAGTATGAAGGGCAGGGGGCAATCACCCCTCCACTTT.